A single sample is the source of the 2 T cell receptor beta chains below, sequenced in a study of cytomegalovirus exposure and HLA in healthy donors. The PCR was carried out with 60 Vbeta primers and 13 Jbeta primers. This table comes from immunoSEQ multiplex PCR, and its TCRdb copy is limited to in-frame clones, with some not included. The sample includes under 250,000 clones, approximately 82% of them seen just once. The sequencing sample was made of PBMCs. These receptor sequences come from a man between 18 and 29 years old in good health and CMV-seronegative.

The CDR3 DNA reads TGCGCCAGCAGTTCACGGACTACTAACAATGAGCAGTTCTTC. This encodes CASSSRTTNNEQFF. The rearrangement links TRBV10-1 to TRBJ2-1; D perhaps matches TRBD2 (6 bases). Germline CDR1 WNHNN, CDR2 SYGVQD (reference sequence). V dropped 5 bases and J dropped 5 bases, with 13 bases sitting between them. The CDR3 spans 14 residues.

The chain couples TRBV5-6 to TRBJ2-7; 7 bases align to TRBD2. Per the germline V gene, CDR1 is SGHDT and CDR2 is YYEEEE. This CDR3 region has 17 residues. The J segment lost 3 bases and the V segment lost 3 bases, leaving 15 bases of the junction unmatched. CDR3 protein: CASSSEGRGGLGYEQYF. The CDR3 DNA reads as TGTGCCAGCAGCTCGGAGGGCCGGGGAGGACTAGGCTACGAGCAGTACTTC. Using reference TRBV5-6 and TRBJ2-7 for the parts outside the CDR3, the full variable domain is DAGVTQSPTHLIKTRGQQVTLRCSPKSGHDTVSWYQQALGQGPQFIFQYYEEEERQRGNFPDRFSGHQFPNYSSELNVNALLLGDSALYLCASSSEGRGGLGYEQYFGPGTRLTVT.